Each of the 26 T cell receptor beta chains below was sequenced from the same sample in a study of CD8 T cells in ankylosing spondylitis. These receptors lack a known antigen. TCRdb recomputed calls from the 5' RACE reads with MiXCR, one row per CDR3 protein. The table records about 500,000 distinct CDR3 sequences, 9.5% to 15% of them present only once. Study conclusions and caveats: What seemed typical of ankylosing spondylitis blood was a TCR beta motif built from roughly 8 highly homologous variants.

The specimen sequenced was blood, either unsorted or a sorted T cell fraction (not recorded which). These receptors originate from a male donor with ankylosing spondylitis.

This clonotype was seen repeatedly, ten times or more. This CDR3 reads CAIRPTLGEQFF. The CDR3, as DNA: TGTGCCATCAGACCCACTCTAGGGGAGCAGTTCTTC. V gene TRBV10-3 combines with J gene TRBJ2-1; the D is unclear. CDR3 length: 12 amino acids. V was trimmed by 6 bases and J by 10 bases, leaving 13 bases between them. Germline-derived CDR1 and CDR2 are ENHRY and SYGVKD.

This clonotype was seen many times. V is TRBV5-6 and J is TRBJ2-1; D tentatively reads TRBD1 or TRBD2 (5 bases each). CDR1 and CDR2 from the germline V gene are SGHDT and YYEEEE. This CDR3 is built from 14 residues. Trimming left V 2 bases short and J 6 bases short, with 12 bases between. This chain's CDR3 is CASSFPGRPNEQFF. The CDR3 DNA follows: TGTGCCAGCAGCTTCCCGGGACGCCCCAATGAGCAGTTCTTC.

The chain combines TRBV20-1 with TRBJ2-7; 13 positions agree with TRBD2. Germline V CDR1 and CDR2: DFQATT, SNEGSKA (reference sequence). The CDR3 runs 15 residues. V gave up 6 bases and J gave up 3 bases; unmatched junction bases: 8. The CDR3 region has the DNA TGCAGTGCCCTACCTTGGACTAGCGGGAGCTACGAGCAGTACTTC. It is translated as CSALPWTSGSYEQYF.

This clonotype was seen a few times. The chain uses TRBV18 and TRBJ2-7; 9 nucleotides line up with TRBD2. In germline, CDR1 is KGHSH, CDR2 LQKENI. This CDR3 has 15 residues. V lost 6 bases and J lost 3; bases outside the gene matches: 9. In nucleotides, the CDR3 is TGTGCCAGCTCCTACCTTGGGACTAGCAACTACGAGCAGTACTTC. Translated, it gives CASSYLGTSNYEQYF.

The J gene is TRBJ2-1, the V gene TRBV7-8; perhaps D is TRBD1 or TRBD2 (5 bases each). The CDR3 is 16 residues long. CDR1 and CDR2 from the germline V gene are SGHVS and FQNEAQ. Trimming stripped 2 bases from V and 4 bases from J, with 15 bases between. This CDR3 is CASSLSVGELYNEQFF. The CDR3 DNA is TGTGCCAGCAGCTTATCCGTAGGGGAGTTATACAATGAGCAGTTCTTC.

V is TRBV29-1 and J is TRBJ1-1; the D is unclear. V lost 0 bases, J lost 5 bases, and 10 bases lay in between. The V gene's germline CDR1 is SQVTM and CDR2 ANQGSEA. The CDR3 is 13 residues long. CDR3 bases: TGCAGCGTTGAAGACACAATAGGGACTGAAGCTTTCTTT. Amino acid sequence: CSVEDTIGTEAFF.

The chain couples TRBV20-1 to TRBJ2-5, with 7 bases that match TRBD2. CDR1 and CDR2 from the germline V gene are DFQATT and SNEGSKA (reference sequence). Trimming cost V 3 bases and J 11 bases; bases outside gene matches: 12. CDR3 size: 13 residues. The CDR3 loop is CSASNRGDRGQYF. CDR3 nucleotides: TGCAGTGCTAGCAACCGGGGGGATAGAGGGCAGTACTTC.

This clonotype was seen repeatedly, ten times or more. The chain recombines TRBV14 with TRBJ2-2; the D is unclear. The V end lost 2 bases, the J end lost 5 bases, and 6 bases lay between the germline ends. Germline assignment: CDR1 SGHDN and CDR2 FVKESK. There are 13 residues in the CDR3. CDR3 in amino acids: CASSQSVTGELFF. The CDR3 nucleotides are TGTGCCAGCAGCCAATCAGTGACCGGGGAGCTGTTTTTT.

This clonotype showed up just a few times. The gene calls are TRBV7-6 and TRBJ2-1; the match to TRBD1 covers 9 bases. CDR1 is SGHVS, CDR2 FNYEAQ, per germline. This CDR3 comprises 14 residues. V lost 7 bases, J lost 6 bases, and 7 bases stayed unmatched. The CDR3: CASNVGQGRNEQFF. The CDR3 nucleotides read TGTGCCAGCAACGTGGGACAGGGACGCAATGAGCAGTTCTTC.

The chain joins TRBV20-1 to TRBJ2-1; maybe TRBD1 (6 bases). The ends were cut back, 5 bases at V and 7 bases at J, with 15 bases in the middle. Germline CDR1 DFQATT, CDR2 SNEGSKA (reference sequence). This CDR3 spans 13 amino acids. CDR3 sequence reads: CSAATGLWNEQFF. The CDR3, as DNA: TGCAGTGCTGCTACAGGGCTCTGGAATGAGCAGTTCTTC.

The chain has TRBV7-2 and TRBJ2-1, with a weak D call TRBD2 (6 bases). Trimming stripped 8 bases from V and 9 bases from J, with 14 bases between. Per germline, CDR1 SGHTA and CDR2 FQGNSA. The CDR3 length is 12 residues. This chain's CDR3 is CASSGGWAEQFF. CDR3 nucleotide sequence: TGTGCCAGCTCAGGAGGGTGGGCTGAGCAGTTCTTC.

This clonotype was counted a few times. The rearrangement uses TRBV29-1 and TRBJ2-7; TRBD2 agrees at 13 bases. CDR1 and CDR2 from the germline V gene are SQVTM and ANQGSEA. Germline trimming cut 6 bases from V and 5 bases from J; bases unmatched to any gene: 7. The CDR3 has 14 residues. The CDR3 DNA sequence: TGCAGCGTCTGGACTAGCGGGAGTCACGACGAGCAGTACTTC. Amino acids: CSVWTSGSHDEQYF.

This clonotype has just a few counts. The genes are TRBV27 and TRBJ1-1, with D uncertain. Germline V gene lookup returns CDR1 MNHEY and CDR2 SMNVEV (reference sequence). Trimming cost V 3 bases and J 5 bases, with 16 bases left between them. CDR3 length: 15 amino acids. CDR3: CASSLRGEGSTEAFF. The DNA of the CDR3 is TGTGCCAGCAGTTTGCGCGGGGAAGGTTCGACTGAAGCTTTCTTT.

V is TRBV20-1 and J is TRBJ2-1, with 14 positions matching TRBD2. Per the germline V gene, CDR1 is DFQATT and CDR2 is SNEGSKA (reference sequence). V dropped 3 bases and J dropped 6; count of bases not matched to a gene: 7. There are 16 residues in the CDR3. CDR3: CSARGTSGRWVNEQFF. DNA of the CDR3: TGCAGTGCTAGGGGGACTAGCGGGAGATGGGTCAATGAGCAGTTCTTC.

The chain employs TRBV20-1 and TRBJ1-4; D not certain. Germline values: CDR1 DFQATT, CDR2 SNEGSKA (reference sequence). With 1 base removed from V and 2 bases from J, the gap between germline ends came to 8 bases. The CDR3 loop spans 14 amino acids. The CDR3 protein is CSARGEATNEKLFF. CDR3 DNA: TGCAGTGCTAGAGGGGAGGCCACTAATGAAAAACTGTTTTTT.

The genes are TRBV20-1 and TRBJ2-5; 8 bases are a match to TRBD2. V shed 3 bases and J 3 bases; nucleotides not matched to a gene: 9. The CDR3 loop spans 15 amino acids. The germline V gene has CDR1 DFQATT and CDR2 SNEGSKA (reference sequence). Here the CDR3 reads CSASVAGGREETQYF. The CDR3 DNA follows: TGCAGTGCTAGTGTCGCGGGAGGTCGTGAAGAGACCCAGTACTTC.

V is TRBV20-1 and J is TRBJ2-5; D may be TRBD1 (6 bases). V lost 6 bases and J 3 bases, leaving 17 bases between the germline ends. The CDR3 covers 14 residues. Germline CDR1 is DFQATT and CDR2 is SNEGSKA (reference sequence). CDR3 nucleotide sequence: TGCAGTGCATACAGGGACGTCGGGGAAGAGACCCAGTACTTC. Translation gives CSAYRDVGEETQYF.

This clonotype was seen only a few times. This chain joins TRBV3-1 and TRBJ2-2, with TRBD1 matching over 10 bases. The CDR3 is made up of 16 amino acids. V was clipped by 4 bases and J by 5 bases; unmatched bases: 7. CDR1 and CDR2 from the germline V gene are LGHDT and YNNKEL (reference sequence). DNA of the CDR3: TGTGCCAGCAGCCCCCGGGACAGGGGTCGGACCGGGGAGCTGTTTTTT. Encoded protein: CASSPRDRGRTGELFF.

This clonotype was seen a handful of times. This chain joins TRBV4-1 and TRBJ2-5, with a possible D match to TRBD1 (8 bases). CDR1 is MGHRA and CDR2 is YSYEKL in the germline V gene. This CDR3 is built from 18 residues. The V end lost 0 bases, the J end lost 2 bases, and 19 bases lay between the germline ends. The CDR3: CASSQDRAGTGYQETQYF. DNA for the CDR3: TGCGCCAGCAGCCAAGATCGAGCGGGGACAGGATATCAAGAGACCCAGTACTTC.

A few counts support this clonotype. This sequence joins TRBV3-1 and TRBJ1-6, with a weak D call TRBD1 (6 bases). V was shortened by 7 bases and J by 7 bases, with 14 bases between the two germline ends. This CDR3 region has 14 residues. CDR1 and CDR2 from the germline V gene are LGHDT and YNNKEL (reference sequence). CDR3 sequence: CASTERGVNSPLHF. Written as DNA, the CDR3 is TGTGCCAGCACCGAGAGGGGGGTGAATTCACCCCTCCACTTT. Full variable domain (rest looked up from reference TRBV3-1 and TRBJ1-6): DTAVSQTPKYLVTQMGNDKSIKCEQNLGHDTMYWYKQDSKKFLKIMFSYNNKELIINETVPNRFSPKSPDKAHLNLHINSLELGDSAVYFCASTERGVNSPLHFGNGTRLTVT.

This chain uses TRBV24-1 with TRBJ2-2; D is possibly TRBD2 (5 bases). Trimming removed 4 bases from V and 10 bases from J, with 21 bases in between. This CDR3 comprises 16 residues. Germline CDR1 KGHDR, CDR2 SFDVKD. The chain's CDR3 is CATSEARTGYSVELFF. As DNA, the CDR3 is TGTGCCACCAGTGAGGCCCGTACTGGGTATAGCGTGGAGCTGTTTTTT.

The table lists this clonotype with a few counts. The chain joins TRBV11-2 to TRBJ2-3, with D perhaps TRBD1 or TRBD2 (5 bases each). The CDR3 spans 14 residues. CDR1 is SGHAT and CDR2 is FQNNGV in the germline V gene. V gave up 3 bases and J gave up 6 bases, with 13 bases separating them. The CDR3 DNA reads TGTGCCAGCAGCTTGGGACCCCAAACGGATACGCAGTATTTT. It translates to CASSLGPQTDTQYF. Full variable domain (outside the CDR3, taken from reference TRBV11-2 and TRBJ2-3): EAGVAQSPRYKIIEKRQSVAFWCNPISGHATLYWYQQILGQGPKLLIQFQNNGVVDDSQLPKDRFSAERLKGVDSTLKIQPAKLEDSAVYLCASSLGPQTDTQYFGPGTRLTVL.

V gene TRBV20-1 combines with J gene TRBJ2-7, with D tentatively TRBD2 (5 bases). The CDR3 consists of 14 residues. Looked up from germline, CDR1 is DFQATT and CDR2 is SNEGSKA (reference sequence). The ends were cut back, 2 bases at V and 4 bases at J, with 15 bases in the middle. CDR3 in DNA: TGCAGTGCTAGACCCAACGGCCCGGGGTACGAGCAGTACGTC. This translates into CSARPNGPGYEQYV.

This clonotype has more than one count but fewer than ten. Written as DNA, the CDR3 is TGTGCCACCAGTGACCCTGGACAGGGTGCCTACAATGAGCAGTTCTTC. Its protein product is CATSDPGQGAYNEQFF. This rearrangement joins TRBV24-1 to TRBJ2-1; TRBD1 matches 8 bases. Germline CDR1 is KGHDR and CDR2 is SFDVKD. V lost 4 bases and J lost 2; bases outside the gene matches: 6. The length of the CDR3 is 16 residues.

The rearrangement joins TRBV10-2 to TRBJ2-1, with TRBD2 identical over 7 bases. Germline V gene data show CDR1 as WSHSY and CDR2 as SAAADI. Germline trimming cut 0 bases from V and 1 base from J; bases unmatched to any gene: 9. CDR3 length equals 18 residues. CDR3 sequence: CASSESGGWYRSYNEQFF. As DNA, the CDR3 is TGCGCCAGCAGTGAGTCGGGAGGGTGGTACAGGTCCTACAATGAGCAGTTCTTC.

The rearrangement links TRBV6-1 to TRBJ2-2; a weak D match, TRBD1 (5 bases). The CDR3 contains 14 residues. Germline loops: CDR1 MNHNS, CDR2 SASEGT. V lost 5 bases and J 3 bases, leaving 10 bases between the germline ends. CDR3 residues: CASSTLRDTGELFF. The CDR3, as DNA: TGTGCCAGCAGTACCCTCAGGGACACCGGGGAGCTGTTTTTT.